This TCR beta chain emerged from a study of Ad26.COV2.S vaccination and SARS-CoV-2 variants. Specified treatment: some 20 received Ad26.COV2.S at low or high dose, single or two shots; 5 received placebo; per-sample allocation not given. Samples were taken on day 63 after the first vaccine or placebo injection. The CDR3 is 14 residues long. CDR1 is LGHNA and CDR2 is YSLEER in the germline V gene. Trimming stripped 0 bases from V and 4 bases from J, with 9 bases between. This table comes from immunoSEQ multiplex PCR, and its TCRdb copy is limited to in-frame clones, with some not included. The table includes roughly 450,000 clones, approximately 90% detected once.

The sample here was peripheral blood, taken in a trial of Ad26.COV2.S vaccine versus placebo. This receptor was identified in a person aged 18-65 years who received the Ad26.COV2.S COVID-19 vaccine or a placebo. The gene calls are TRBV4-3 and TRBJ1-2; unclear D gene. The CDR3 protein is CASSQDYGPYGYTF. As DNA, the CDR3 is TGCGCCAGCAGCCAAGATTACGGACCCTATGGCTACACCTTC.